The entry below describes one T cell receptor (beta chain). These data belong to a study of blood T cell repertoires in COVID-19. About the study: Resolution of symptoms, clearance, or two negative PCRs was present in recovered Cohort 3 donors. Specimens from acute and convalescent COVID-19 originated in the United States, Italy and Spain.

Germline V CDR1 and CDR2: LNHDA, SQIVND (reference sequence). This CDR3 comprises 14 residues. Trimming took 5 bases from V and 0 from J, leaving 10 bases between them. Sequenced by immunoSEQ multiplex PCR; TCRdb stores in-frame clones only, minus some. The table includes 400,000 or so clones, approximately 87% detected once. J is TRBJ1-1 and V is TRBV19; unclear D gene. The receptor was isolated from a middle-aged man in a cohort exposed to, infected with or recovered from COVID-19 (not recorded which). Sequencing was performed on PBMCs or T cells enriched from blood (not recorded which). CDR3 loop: CASSRREMNTEAFF. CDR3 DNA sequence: TGTGCCAGTAGTCGGCGGGAAATGAACACTGAAGCTTTCTTT.